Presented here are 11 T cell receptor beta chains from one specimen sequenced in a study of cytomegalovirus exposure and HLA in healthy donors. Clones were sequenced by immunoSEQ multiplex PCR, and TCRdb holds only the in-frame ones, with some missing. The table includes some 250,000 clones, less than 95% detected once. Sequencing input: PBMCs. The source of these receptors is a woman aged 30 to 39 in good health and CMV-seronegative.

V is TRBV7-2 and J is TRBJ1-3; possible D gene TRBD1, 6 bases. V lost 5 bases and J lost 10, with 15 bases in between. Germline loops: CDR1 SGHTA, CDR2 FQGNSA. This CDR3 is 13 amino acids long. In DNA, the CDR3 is TGTGCCAGCAGCCCGACAAGAGGGGGGACCATATATTTT. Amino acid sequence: CASSPTRGGTIYF.

The CDR3, as DNA: TGTGCCAGCTCACTTTCAGGGGTCTACAATGAGCAGTTCTTC. Its protein is CASSLSGVYNEQFF. The J gene is TRBJ2-1, the V gene TRBV18, with D possibly matching TRBD1 (6 bases). Trimming left V 4 bases short and J 3 bases short, with 10 bases between. Per the germline V gene, CDR1 is KGHSH and CDR2 is LQKENI. The CDR3 loop spans 14 amino acids.

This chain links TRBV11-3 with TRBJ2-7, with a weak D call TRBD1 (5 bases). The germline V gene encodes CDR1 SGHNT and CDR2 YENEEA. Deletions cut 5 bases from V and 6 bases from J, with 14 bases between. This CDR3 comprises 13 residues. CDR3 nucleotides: TGTGCCAGCAGCCCTCCCTCTGGGGCCGAGCAGTACTTC. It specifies CASSPPSGAEQYF.

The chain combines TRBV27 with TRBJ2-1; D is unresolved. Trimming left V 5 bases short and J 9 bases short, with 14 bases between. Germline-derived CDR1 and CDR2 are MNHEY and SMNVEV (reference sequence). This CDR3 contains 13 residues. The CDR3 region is CASSPARRGEQFF. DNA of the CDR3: TGTGCCAGCAGTCCCGCGCGGCGCGGTGAGCAGTTCTTC.

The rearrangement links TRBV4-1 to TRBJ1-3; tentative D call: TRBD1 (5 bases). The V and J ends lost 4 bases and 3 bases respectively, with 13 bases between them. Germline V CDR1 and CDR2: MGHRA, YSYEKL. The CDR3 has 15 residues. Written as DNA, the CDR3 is TGCGCCAGCAGCCCGGGGGTCACTCTTGGAAACACCATATATTTT. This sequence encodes CASSPGVTLGNTIYF.

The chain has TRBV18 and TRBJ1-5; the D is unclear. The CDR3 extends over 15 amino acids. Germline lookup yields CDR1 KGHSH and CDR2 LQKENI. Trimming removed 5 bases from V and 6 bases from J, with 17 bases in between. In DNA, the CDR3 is TGTGCCAGCTCATATAAGTCGGGGATGCGTCAGCCCCAGCATTTT. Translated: CASSYKSGMRQPQHF. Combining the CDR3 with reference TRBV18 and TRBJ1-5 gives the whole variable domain NAGVMQNPRHLVRRRGQEARLRCSPMKGHSHVYWYRQLPEEGLKFMVYLQKENIIDESGMPKERFSAEFPKEGPSILRIQQVVRGDSAAYFCASSYKSGMRQPQHFGDGTRLSIL.

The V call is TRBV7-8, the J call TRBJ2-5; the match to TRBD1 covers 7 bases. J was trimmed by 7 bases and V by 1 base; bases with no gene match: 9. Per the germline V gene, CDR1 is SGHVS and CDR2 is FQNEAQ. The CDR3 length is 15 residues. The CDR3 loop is CASSLGGGLLGTQYF. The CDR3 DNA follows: TGTGCCAGCAGCTTAGGAGGGGGCTTGCTTGGGACCCAGTACTTC.

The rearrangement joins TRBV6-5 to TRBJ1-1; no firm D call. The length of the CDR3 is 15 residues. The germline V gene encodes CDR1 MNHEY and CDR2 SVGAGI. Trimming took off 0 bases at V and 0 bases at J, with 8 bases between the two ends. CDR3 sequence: CASSYSNGMNTEAFF. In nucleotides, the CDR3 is TGTGCCAGCAGTTACTCGAACGGGATGAACACTGAAGCTTTCTTT.

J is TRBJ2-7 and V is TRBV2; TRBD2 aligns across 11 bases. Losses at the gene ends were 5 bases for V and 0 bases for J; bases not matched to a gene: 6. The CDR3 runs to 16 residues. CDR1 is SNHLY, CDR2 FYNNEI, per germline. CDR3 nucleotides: TGTGCCAGCAGTATCGGGACTAGCGGAACCTCCTACGAGCAGTACTTC. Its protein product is CASSIGTSGTSYEQYF.

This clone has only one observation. The DNA of the CDR3 is TGTGCCAGCAGTGGCCCAAAGCTGTTTTTT. Translation: CASSGPKLFF. The chain uses TRBV28 and TRBJ2-2; D is uncertain. This CDR3 spans 10 amino acids. Germline assignment: CDR1 MDHEN and CDR2 SYDVKM. The ends were cut back, 5 bases at V and 12 bases at J, with 7 bases in the middle.

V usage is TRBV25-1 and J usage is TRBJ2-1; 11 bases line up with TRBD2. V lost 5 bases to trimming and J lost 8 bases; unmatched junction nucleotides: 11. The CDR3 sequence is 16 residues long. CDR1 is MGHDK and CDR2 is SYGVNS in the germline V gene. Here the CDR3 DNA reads TGTGCCAGCAGTAAACTTAGCGGGAGGGCCCTCGATGAGCAGTTCTTC. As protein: CASSKLSGRALDEQFF.